These 3 T cell receptor beta chains originate from one sample sequenced in a study of blood T cell repertoires in COVID-19. Assay used: immunoSEQ multiplex PCR; TCRdb lists only in-frame clones, some missing. The profile covers about 320,000 clones, with roughly 85% appearing a single time and approximately 7.5% taken by the ten largest. The sample comprised peripheral blood. The receptors here all came from a human donor in a cohort sampled during active COVID-19.

CDR3 protein: CASSQDGAGSYEQYF. As DNA, the CDR3 is TGTGCCAGCAGCCAAGACGGAGCGGGGTCTTACGAGCAGTACTTC. The chain joins TRBV3-1 (or the pseudogene TRBV3-2) to TRBJ2-7, with 7 bases lining up with TRBD2. CDR1 and CDR2 from the germline V gene are LGHDT and YNNKEL (reference sequence). V trimming: 0 bases; J trimming: 4 bases; junction bases outside the gene matches: 6. This CDR3 contains 15 residues.

The V gene is TRBV6-1, the J gene TRBJ2-6; D is unclear. Trimming removed 3 bases from V and 3 bases from J, with 9 bases in between. The CDR3 is 15 amino acids. Germline V gives CDR1 MNHNS, CDR2 SASEGT. Written as DNA, the CDR3 is TGTGCCAGCAGTGACGCTGCGCTTGGGGCCAACGTCCTGACTTTC. This encodes CASSDAALGANVLTF.

V and J are TRBV15 and TRBJ1-2; D might be TRBD1 (5 bases). There are 15 residues in the CDR3. Per the germline V gene, CDR1 is LNHNV and CDR2 is YYDKDF (reference sequence). V was trimmed by 5 bases and J by 1 base, leaving 14 bases between them. The CDR3 DNA reads as TGTGCCACCAGCCCGGTCGGGGGAGTTAACTATGGCTACACCTTC. This translates into CATSPVGGVNYGYTF.